The clone carrying this T cell receptor (beta chain) has just a few counts. This sample stems from a study of blood T cell repertoires in COVID-19. On the study more broadly: Acute and convalescent COVID-19 specimens originated in the United States, Italy and Spain.

The CDR3 is 14 amino acids. The germline gives CDR1 WSHSY, CDR2 SAAADI. V shed 6 bases and J 4 bases; nucleotides not matched to a gene: 6. Measured with immunoSEQ multiplex PCR; TCRdb has only the in-frame clones, and not every one. The data hold hundreds of thousands of clones, with approximately 86% observed a single time. This TCR derives from a woman between 65 and 79 years old with COVID-19, enrolled during active disease. The sequenced sample consisted of peripheral blood. The chain recombines TRBV10-2 with TRBJ2-7; TRBD2 matches at 10 bases. CDR3 amino acids: CASRALAGPYEQYF. Here the CDR3 DNA reads TGCGCCAGCAGAGCACTAGCGGGGCCTTACGAGCAGTACTTC.